This T cell receptor (beta chain) was identified during a study of shared T cell receptors in the human thymus. Data came from immunoSEQ multiplex PCR; TCRdb stores just in-frame clones and leaves some out. This table has more than 300,000 clones, around 93% appearing once. The CDR3 covers 19 residues. Looked up from germline, CDR1 is SGHNT and CDR2 is YYREEE (reference sequence). Germline trimming cut 0 bases from V and 9 bases from J; bases unmatched to any gene: 14. Sequencing input: thymocytes. V usage is TRBV5-4 and J usage is TRBJ2-1; the match to TRBD2 covers 14 bases. The receptor comes from a human donor. The CDR3 region has the DNA TGTGCCAGCAGCTTGGGGGGACTAGCGGGAGAGTCTGGTGGCGGTGAGCAGTTCTTC. Amino acids: CASSLGGLAGESGGGEQFF.